This is a list of T cell receptor beta chains from one sample in a study of identical twins. Via MiXCR, TCRdb re-called the 5' RACE reads, giving one row per CDR3 protein. The sample holds approximately 680,000 distinct CDR3 sequences, 7.1% seen once. The sample was also reused in another study, on yellow fever vaccine responses in identical twins.

Sequenced material: PBMCs. The receptor set was obtained from a woman between 18 and 29 years old in good health. Each CDR3 is given with its conserved first and last residue. A D gene is named only where the DNA matches it firmly. Expanded clones get a size class; other rows say once, few or many, or leave the size out.

V gene	clone size	J gene	D gene	CDR3 DNA	CDR3 protein
TRBV20-1	many	TRBJ1-1	NA	TGCAGTGCTAGAGTTGGCAGGGGAAATGCTGAAGCTTTCTTT	CSARVGRGNAEAFF
TRBV15	many	TRBJ1-1	NA	TGTGCCACCAGCAGAAATGCAGGGACGAACACTGAAGCTTTCTTT	CATSRNAGTNTEAFF
TRBV20-1	few	TRBJ2-2	TRBD2	TGCTGTGCTAGAGAAGAAGGGGCGGGAGGGCCTACCGGGGAGCTGTTTTTT	CCAREEGAGGPTGELFF
TRBV15	NA	TRBJ2-5	TRBD1	TGTGCCGCCAGACCCGGTAGGGGGCGCGTAGAGACCCAGTACTTC	CAARPGRGRVETQYF
TRBV7-9	few	TRBJ2-1	TRBD2	TGTGCCAGCGGAGCGGGGAATGAGCAGTTCTTC	CASGAGNEQFF
TRBV20-1	few	TRBJ2-7	NA	TGCAGTGCTAGAGATTGGGCCGTAAGCTCCTACGAGCAGTACTTC	CSARDWAVSSYEQYF
TRBV20-1	few	TRBJ1-2	NA	TGCAGTGCTGCGACAGGTGGCCTCTATGGCTACACCTTC	CSAATGGLYGYTF
TRBV20-1	few	TRBJ2-5	NA	TGCAGTGCTAACCAGGGGAGGGGAGAGACCCAGTACTTC	CSANQGRGETQYF
TRBV20-1	many	TRBJ1-1	NA	TGCAGTGCTGGAGACCCGACTGAAGCTTTCTTT	CSAGDPTEAFF
TRBV6-1	many	TRBJ1-4	NA	TGTGCCAGCAAAATAGACAGAATTAATGAAAAACTGTTTTTT	CASKIDRINEKLFF
TRBV20-1	many	TRBJ2-3	TRBD1	TGCAGTGCTGATGGGGACAGGGAAACTATCAATCGTTTT	CSADGDRETINRF
TRBV3-1	few	TRBJ2-6	NA	TGTGCCAGCAGCCAAGATCGTAGCCAGGGCAGGGCTGGGGCCAACGTCCTGACTTTC	CASSQDRSQGRAGANVLTF
TRBV6-1	NA	TRBJ2-3	TRBD2	TGTGCCAGCAGTGGGCTAGCGGGGGAAAGCACAGATACGCAGTATTTT	CASSGLAGESTDTQYF
TRBV2	few	TRBJ2-1	TRBD2	TGTGCCATCTTTAGCGGGAGTCAGTACAATGAGCAGTTCTTC	CAIFSGSQYNEQFF
TRBV5-1	few	TRBJ1-6	TRBD1	TGCGCCAGCAGCTCGAGGACAGGGGCCAATTCACCCCTCCACTTT	CASSSRTGANSPLHF
TRBV6-4	many	TRBJ1-2	TRBD1	TGTGCCAGCAGTGACTCACAGGGGACCGTCAATGGCTACACCTTC	CASSDSQGTVNGYTF
TRBV3-1	NA	TRBJ2-3	TRBD2	TGTGCCAGCACCCCTGGACTAGCGGGAACAGATACGCAGTATTTT	CASTPGLAGTDTQYF
TRBV7-2	few	TRBJ2-5	TRBD2	TGTGCCAGCAGCTTAGCGCTTTCTAGCGGGAGTTTGGGAGAGACCCAGTACTTC	CASSLALSSGSLGETQYF
TRBV2	many	TRBJ2-5	NA	TGTGCCAGCAGTGATTGGACGGTCCAAGAGACCCAGTACTTC	CASSDWTVQETQYF
TRBV28	many	TRBJ2-7	NA	TGTGCCAGCAGCGAAACGGTGTCCTACGAGCAGTACTTC	CASSETVSYEQYF
TRBV7-6	NA	TRBJ2-7	TRBD2	TGTGCCAGCAGCTTAGCGCCTAGCGGGAGTTACGAGCAGTACTTC	CASSLAPSGSYEQYF
TRBV11-2	NA	TRBJ1-2	NA	TGTGCCAGCAGCTTACCCCACACCTATGGCTACACCTTC	CASSLPHTYGYTF
TRBV5-4	NA	TRBJ2-2	NA	TGTGCCTCGGGCGCGGCGAACACCGGGGAGCTGTTTTTT	CASGAANTGELFF
TRBV2	few	TRBJ2-7	NA	TGTGCCAACTCCAGACCGGACTTGGAGGAGCAGTACTTC	CANSRPDLEEQYF
TRBV28	NA	TRBJ2-7	NA	TGTGCCAGCAGTTTATCCAGGGACGGTCAAGCCTACGAGCAGTACTTC	CASSLSRDGQAYEQYF
TRBV28	few	TRBJ2-2	TRBD1	TGTGCCAGCAGTTTGGATCGGGACAGGATTAGGACCGGGGAGCTGTTTTTT	CASSLDRDRIRTGELFF
TRBV11-3	NA	TRBJ2-7	NA	TGTGCCAGCAGCTTAGCGTCTAGAGGGTACGAGCAGTACTTC	CASSLASRGYEQYF
TRBV12-3/TRBV12-4	many	TRBJ2-2	NA	TGTGCCAGCAGGGTGGGCAACACCGGGGAGCTGTTTTTT	CASRVGNTGELFF
TRBV12-3/TRBV12-4	NA	TRBJ2-1	NA	TGTGCCAGCAGTCCCGCTGGGCTGGGTAGCCGGTCGCAGTTCTTC	CASSPAGLGSRSQFF
TRBV2	NA	TRBJ2-1	TRBD2	TGTGCCAGCAGTGGCGGGAGCTGGTCCTACAATGAGCAGTTCTTC	CASSGGSWSYNEQFF
TRBV20-1	few	TRBJ1-1	NA	TGCAGGGCAACGCCACAGCCCGACACTGAAGCTTTCTTT	CRATPQPDTEAFF
TRBV20-1	few	TRBJ2-2	TRBD2	TGCAGTGCTATTCGACTAGCGGGCACCGGGGAGCTGTTTTTT	CSAIRLAGTGELFF
TRBV3-1	NA	TRBJ2-5	TRBD2	TGTGCCAGCAGCCAAGAAGTGGCTAGCGGGAGGGCCGGTGAGACCCAGTACTTC	CASSQEVASGRAGETQYF
TRBV5-1	many	TRBJ1-5	TRBD1	TGCGCCAGCAGTCTAGGGACAGTCAATCAGCCCCAGCATTTT	CASSLGTVNQPQHF
TRBV20-1	many	TRBJ1-1	NA	TGCAGTGCTACCCCGGGGGGGAACACTGAAGCTTTCTTT	CSATPGGNTEAFF
TRBV7-2	many	TRBJ2-3	NA	TGTGCCAGCAGCCCCGAGGTTTTGGCCCAAGATACGCAGTATTTT	CASSPEVLAQDTQYF
TRBV5-1	NA	TRBJ1-1	NA	TGCGCCAGCAGGTCGGATGGGTTAACTGAAGCTTTCTTT	CASRSDGLTEAFF
TRBV29-1	many	TRBJ2-7	TRBD1	TGCAGCGTTGAAGATCGGTTAACAGGGGTAGGCTACGAGCAGTACTTC	CSVEDRLTGVGYEQYF
TRBV5-1	few	TRBJ2-7	NA	TGCGCCAGCAGCTTGGGGTTTAGGGGACTCCAAACAACCAGACGCTCCTACGAGCAGTACTTC	CASSLGFRGLQTTRRSYEQYF
TRBV7-9	few	TRBJ2-7	TRBD2	TGTGCCAGCAGCCCGGCCGGGATCGGGAGGCGCCTCGAGCAGTACTTC	CASSPAGIGRRLEQYF
TRBV11-2	few	TRBJ2-1	TRBD1	TGTGCCAGCAGCTTAGGGTCCTCGGACAGGGGCAATGAGCAGTTCTTC	CASSLGSSDRGNEQFF
TRBV7-9	NA	TRBJ2-1	NA	TGTGCCAGCAGCTTAGCCCTGGGCAGGGGGGACAATGAGCAGTTCTTC	CASSLALGRGDNEQFF
TRBV4-1	NA	TRBJ2-1	NA	TGCGCCAGCAGCCCCGAAGGGGACTTCCGAACAAAGCAGTTCTTC	CASSPEGDFRTKQFF
TRBV2	NA	TRBJ2-2	NA	TGTGCCTTCAGTGCCAGGGCAGGGGCAATGAACACCGGGGAGCTGTTTTTT	CAFSARAGAMNTGELFF
TRBV5-1	many	TRBJ2-7	TRBD2	TGCGCCAGCAGCTGGGGACTAGCGGATCGCTCCTACGAGCAGTACTTC	CASSWGLADRSYEQYF
TRBV2	many	TRBJ2-3	NA	TGTGCCAGCCCCGACAGGAGCACAGATACGCAGTATTTT	CASPDRSTDTQYF
TRBV7-8	few	TRBJ1-5	NA	TGTGCCAGCCGGGGGGGGGGCGGTTGGGATCAGCCCCAGCATTTT	CASRGGGGWDQPQHF
TRBV29-1	many	TRBJ1-5	TRBD1	TGCAGCGTTGGGACAGGGGGCAATCAGCCCCAGCATTTT	CSVGTGGNQPQHF
TRBV12-5	NA	TRBJ2-2	TRBD2	TGTGCTAGTGGGCCTCTAGCGGTACCCGTCGCGAACACCGGGGAGCTGTTTTTT	CASGPLAVPVANTGELFF
TRBV5-1	many	TRBJ2-1	TRBD2	TGCGCCAGCACCTCCGACGGGGACTACTTCGAGCAGTTCTTC	CASTSDGDYFEQFF
TRBV12-3/TRBV12-4	many	TRBJ2-7	TRBD1	TGTGCCAGCAGTCCGGACAGGGGGTACGAGCAGTACTTC	CASSPDRGYEQYF
TRBV6-2/TRBV6-3	many	TRBJ2-3	TRBD1	TGTGCCAGCAGTTCAACAGGGGGCGCGACAGATACGCAGTATTTT	CASSSTGGATDTQYF
TRBV27	few	TRBJ2-3	TRBD1	TGTGCCAGCAGTCCGCGTCCCGGGACAGGGATCTACGAGTATTTT	CASSPRPGTGIYEYF
TRBV7-8	NA	TRBJ2-1	NA	TGTGCCAGCAGCTCCGGGCGACAGTCGGAATGGTACAATGAGCAGTTCTTC	CASSSGRQSEWYNEQFF
TRBV14	NA	TRBJ2-5	NA	TGTGCCAGCAGCCGCAACGAAAAGGGGACGCTGGCGGAGACCCAGTACTTC	CASSRNEKGTLAETQYF
TRBV10-2	many	TRBJ1-6	NA	TGCGCCAGCAGTGAAGACAGATTACGTTCACCCCTCCACTTT	CASSEDRLRSPLHF
TRBV9	NA	TRBJ1-3	NA	TGTGCCAGCAGCCGTCCGAGTTCTGGAAACACCATATATTTT	CASSRPSSGNTIYF
TRBV7-6	few	TRBJ1-4	NA	TGTGCCAGCAGAGGTGGGGCCGGAGAAAAACTGTTTTTT	CASRGGAGEKLFF
TRBV12-3/TRBV12-4	many	TRBJ2-7	NA	TGTGCCAGCAATATAGGCCTCAACTCCTACGAGCAGTACTTC	CASNIGLNSYEQYF
TRBV29-1	few	TRBJ2-7	NA	TGCAGCGTTGTAGGGTCCTGGTTGGGAGGAGACTACGAGCAGTACTTC	CSVVGSWLGGDYEQYF